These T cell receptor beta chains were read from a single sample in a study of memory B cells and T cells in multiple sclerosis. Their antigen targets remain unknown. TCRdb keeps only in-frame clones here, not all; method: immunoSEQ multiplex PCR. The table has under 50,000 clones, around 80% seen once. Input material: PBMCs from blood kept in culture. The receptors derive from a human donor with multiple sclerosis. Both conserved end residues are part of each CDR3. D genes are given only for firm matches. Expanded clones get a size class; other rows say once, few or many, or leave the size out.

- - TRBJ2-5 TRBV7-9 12 CASSSLGETQYF TGTGCCAGCAGCTCCCTCGGGGAGACCCAGTACTTC
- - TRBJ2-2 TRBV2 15 CASSDRVGNTGELFF TGTGCCAGCAGTGACAGGGTGGGGAACACCGGGGAGCTGTTTTTT
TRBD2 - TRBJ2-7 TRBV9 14 CASSVGLADYEQYF TGTGCCAGCAGCGTGGGACTAGCGGACTACGAGCAGTACTTC
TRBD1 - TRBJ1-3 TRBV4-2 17 CASSQDLDRGSGNTIYF TGTGCCAGCAGCCAAGATTTAGACAGGGGGTCCGGAAACACCATATATTTT
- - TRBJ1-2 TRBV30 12 CAWTWGNYGYTF TGTGCCTGGACGTGGGGTAACTATGGCTACACCTTC
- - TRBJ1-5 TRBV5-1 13 CASSFGGNQPQHF TGCGCCAGCAGCTTCGGCGGCAATCAGCCCCAGCATTTT
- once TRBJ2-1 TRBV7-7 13 CASSLDRHNEQFF TGTGCCAGCAGCTTAGACAGGCACAATGAGCAGTTCTTC
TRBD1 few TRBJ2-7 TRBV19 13 CASADRNSYEQYF TGTGCCAGCGCGGACAGGAATTCCTACGAGCAGTACTTC
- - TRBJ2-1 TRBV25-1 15 CASSATSQGGYEQFF TGTGCCAGCAGTGCCACCTCACAGGGGGGGTATGAGCAGTTCTTC
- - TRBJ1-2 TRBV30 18 CAWSVPSTDQLFNYGYTF TGTGCCTGGAGTGTACCTTCGACGGACCAACTGTTTAACTATGGCTACACCTTC
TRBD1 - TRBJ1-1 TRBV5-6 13 CASSLTGGTEAFF TGTGCCAGCAGCTTGACAGGGGGCACTGAAGCTTTCTTT
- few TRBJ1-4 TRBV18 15 CASSPRTTTNEKLFF TGTGCCAGCTCACCGCGGACTACAACTAATGAAAAACTGTTTTTT
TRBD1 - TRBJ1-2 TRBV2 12 CASSGTGDGYTF TGTGCCAGCAGTGGGACAGGGGATGGCTACACCTTC
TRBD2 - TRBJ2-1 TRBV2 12 CASPGSGGVEFF TGTGCCAGCCCGGGAAGCGGGGGGGTTGAGTTCTTC
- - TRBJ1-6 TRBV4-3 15 CASSQDGTYNSPLHF TGCGCCAGCAGCCAAGACGGAACCTATAATTCACCCCTCCACTTT
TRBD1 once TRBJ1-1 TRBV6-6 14 CASSYSNRGTEAFF TGTGCCAGCAGTTACTCGAACAGGGGCACTGAAGCTTTCTTT
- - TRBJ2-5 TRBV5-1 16 CASSLGRGADQETQYF TGCGCCAGCAGCTTGGGACGAGGAGCGGACCAAGAGACCCAGTACTTC
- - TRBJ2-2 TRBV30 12 CAWSRNTGELFF TGTGCCTGGAGTAGGAACACCGGGGAGCTGTTTTTT
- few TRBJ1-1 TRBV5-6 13 CASSFLGGSEAFF TGTGCCAGCAGCTTCTTGGGGGGGTCTGAAGCTTTCTTT
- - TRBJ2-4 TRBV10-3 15 CAISEPTLAKNIQYF TGTGCCATCAGTGAGCCTACACTAGCCAAAAACATTCAGTACTTC
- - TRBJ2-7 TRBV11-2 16 CASSLDFGRNSYEQYF TGTGCCAGCAGCTTAGATTTTGGACGTAACTCCTACGAGCAGTACTTC
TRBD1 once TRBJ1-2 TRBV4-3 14 CASSHGQGAGGYTF TGCGCCAGCAGCCACGGACAGGGGGCAGGGGGCTACACCTTC
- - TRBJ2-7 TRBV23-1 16 CASSLSGVRRFYEQYF TGCGCCAGCAGTCTTTCGGGCGTCCGCCGATTCTACGAGCAGTACTTC
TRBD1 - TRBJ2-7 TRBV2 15 CASSGDRGSSYEQYF TGTGCCAGCAGTGGGGACAGGGGGAGCTCCTACGAGCAGTACTTC
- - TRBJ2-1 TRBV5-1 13 CASSETGYNEQFF TGCGCCAGCAGCGAAACCGGCTACAATGAGCAGTTCTTC
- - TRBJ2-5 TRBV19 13 CASSISGRETQYF TGTGCCAGTAGTATAAGTGGTAGAGAGACCCAGTACTTC
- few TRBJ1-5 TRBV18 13 CASSPDRKQPQHF TGTGCCAGCTCACCAGACAGGAAGCAGCCCCAGCATTTT
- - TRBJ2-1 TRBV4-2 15 CASSPSGLARNEQFF TGTGCCAGCAGCCCCTCGGGACTGGCCCGAAATGAGCAGTTCTTC
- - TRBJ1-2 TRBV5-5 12 CASSPGTFGYTF TGTGCCAGCAGCCCGGGGACGTTCGGCTACACCTTC